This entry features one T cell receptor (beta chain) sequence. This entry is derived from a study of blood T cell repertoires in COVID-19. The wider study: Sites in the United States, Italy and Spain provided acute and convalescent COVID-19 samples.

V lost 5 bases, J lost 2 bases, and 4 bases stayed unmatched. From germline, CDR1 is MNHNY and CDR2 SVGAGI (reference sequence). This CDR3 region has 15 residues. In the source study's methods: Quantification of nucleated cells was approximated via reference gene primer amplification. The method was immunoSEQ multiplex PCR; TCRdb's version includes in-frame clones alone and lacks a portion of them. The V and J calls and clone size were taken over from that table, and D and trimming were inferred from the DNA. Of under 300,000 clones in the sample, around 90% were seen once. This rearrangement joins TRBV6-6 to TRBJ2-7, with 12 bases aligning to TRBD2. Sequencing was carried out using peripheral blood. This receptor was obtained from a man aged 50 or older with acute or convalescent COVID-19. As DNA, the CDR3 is TGTGCCAGCAGTCAGACTAGCGGGGGAACCTACGAGCAGTACTTC. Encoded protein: CASSQTSGGTYEQYF.